The rows below give T cell receptor beta chains drawn from one sample of a study of T cell responses to AZD1222 COVID-19 vaccine. Generated by immunoSEQ multiplex PCR, the TCRdb table keeps only in-frame clones and is missing some. The data show about 88,000 clones, with around 90% seen just once and around 2% held by the top ten. Material: peripheral blood, obtained on day 0 of AZD1222 vaccination. The receptors were sampled from an adult in good health. CDR3s include the opening cysteine and the closing phenylalanine or tryptophan. Fields, in order: clone size, V gene, J gene, D gene, CDR3 protein, CDR3 DNA. A D gene is named only where the DNA matches it firmly. The size field is filled for only some rows; it gives once, few, many or a size class.

>-|TRBV7-2|TRBJ1-1|TRBD1
CASSSGQGDTEAFF
TGTGCCAGCAGCTCGGGACAGGGCGACACTGAAGCTTTCTTT
>-|TRBV19|TRBJ1-5|-
CASSIPGTTTNQPQHF
TGTGCCAGTAGTATACCAGGGACAACGACTAATCAGCCCCAGCATTTT
>-|TRBV24-1|TRBJ2-1|TRBD2
CATSEGYSGRRDEQFF
TGTGCCACCAGTGAAGGTTACAGCGGGAGGAGGGATGAGCAGTTCTTC
>-|TRBV6-5|TRBJ2-7|TRBD2
CASSYSSLAGRYEQYF
TGTGCCAGCAGTTACTCTTCACTAGCGGGCCGCTACGAGCAGTACTTC
>-|TRBV5-6|TRBJ2-5|-
CASSRAWGTQYF
TGTGCCAGCAGCCGCGCATGGGGGACCCAGTACTTC
>-|TRBV5-4|TRBJ1-1|TRBD1
CASSSGGAGTEAFF
TGTGCCAGCAGCTCAGGGGGCGCGGGCACTGAAGCTTTCTTT
>few|TRBV27|TRBJ2-7|-
CASSPTQENYEQYF
TGTGCCAGCAGTCCCACACAGGAGAACTACGAGCAGTACTTC
>-|TRBV30|TRBJ2-2|-
CAWSVGLATGELFF
TGTGCCTGGAGTGTTGGCCTAGCCACCGGGGAGCTGTTTTTT
>-|TRBV3-1/TRBV3-2|TRBJ1-2|-
CASSQRGVEGGYTF
TGTGCCAGCAGCCAGAGGGGAGTCGAGGGGGGCTACACCTTC
>-|TRBV30|TRBJ2-3|TRBD1
CAWSWDRGTDTQYF
TGTGCCTGGAGTTGGGACAGGGGCACAGATACGCAGTATTTT
>-|TRBV20-1|TRBJ2-3|-
CSASERAPPRTQYF
TGCAGTGCTAGTGAGAGGGCACCCCCCAGAACGCAGTATTTT